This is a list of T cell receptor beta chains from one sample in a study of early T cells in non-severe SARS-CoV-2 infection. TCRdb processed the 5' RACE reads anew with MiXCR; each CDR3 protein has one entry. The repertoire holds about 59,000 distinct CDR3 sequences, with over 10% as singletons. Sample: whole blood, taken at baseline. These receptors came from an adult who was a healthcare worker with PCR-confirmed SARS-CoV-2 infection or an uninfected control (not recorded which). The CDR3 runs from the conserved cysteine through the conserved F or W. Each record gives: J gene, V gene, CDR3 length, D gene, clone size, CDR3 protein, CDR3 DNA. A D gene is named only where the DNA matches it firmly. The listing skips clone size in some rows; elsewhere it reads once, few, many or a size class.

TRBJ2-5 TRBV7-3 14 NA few CASSSSGAGETQYF TGTGCCAGCAGCTCCTCAGGGGCGGGAGAGACCCAGTACTTC
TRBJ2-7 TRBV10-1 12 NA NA CASSRQAGEQYF TGCGCCAGCAGTAGACAGGCCGGGGAGCAGTACTTC
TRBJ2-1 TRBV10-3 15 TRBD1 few CAISEGTGVLSEQFF TGTGCCATCAGTGAAGGTACAGGGGTGTTGTCTGAGCAGTTCTTC
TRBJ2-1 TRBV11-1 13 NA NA CASSLGLYNEQFF TGTGCCAGCAGCCTGGGGCTTTACAATGAGCAGTTCTTC
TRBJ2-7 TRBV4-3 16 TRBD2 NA CASSQGAGTSGYEQYF TGCGCCAGCAGCCAAGGGGCCGGGACTAGCGGTTACGAGCAGTACTTC
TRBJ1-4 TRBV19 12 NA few CASSIEGEKLFF TGTGCCAGTAGTATAGAGGGTGAAAAACTGTTTTTT
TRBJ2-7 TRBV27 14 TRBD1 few CASSLDRGTYEQYF TGTGCCAGCAGTTTGGACAGGGGTACCTACGAGCAGTACTTC
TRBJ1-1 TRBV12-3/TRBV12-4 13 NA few CASSFIGVGEAFF TGTGCCAGCAGTTTTATAGGGGTGGGTGAAGCTTTCTTT
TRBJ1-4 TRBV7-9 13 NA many CASSRGDGEKLFF TGTGCCAGCAGCCGAGGGGACGGTGAAAAACTGTTTTTT
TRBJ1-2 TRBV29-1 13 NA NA CSALTGSNYGYTF TGCAGCGCCCTAACGGGATCCAACTATGGCTACACCTTC
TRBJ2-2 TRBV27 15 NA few CASTGWRRGTGELFF TGTGCCAGCACCGGCTGGCGGAGGGGCACCGGGGAGCTGTTTTTT
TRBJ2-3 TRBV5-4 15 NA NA CASSLGERSTDTQYF TGTGCCAGCAGCTTGGGAGAGAGAAGCACAGATACGCAGTATTTT
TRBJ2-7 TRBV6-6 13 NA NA CASTEGQPSEQYF TGTGCCAGCACCGAGGGGCAGCCCAGCGAGCAGTACTTC
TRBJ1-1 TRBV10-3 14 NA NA CAISESPGYTEAFF TGTGCCATCAGTGAGTCACCGGGGTACACTGAAGCTTTCTTT
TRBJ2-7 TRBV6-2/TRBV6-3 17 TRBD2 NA CASSYPGTSGSQDEQYF TGTGCCAGCAGTTACCCCGGGACTAGCGGGAGTCAGGACGAGCAGTACTTC
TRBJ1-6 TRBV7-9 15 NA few CASSPAIASDSPLHF TGTGCCAGCAGCCCAGCTATTGCGTCGGATTCACCCCTCCACTTT
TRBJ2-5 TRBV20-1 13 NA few CSAFVGGGETQYF TGCAGTGCGTTTGTCGGAGGCGGAGAGACCCAGTACTTC
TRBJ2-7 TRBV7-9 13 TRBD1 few CASSSGTGYEQYF TGTGCCAGCAGCTCAGGGACAGGATACGAGCAGTACTTC
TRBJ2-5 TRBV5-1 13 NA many CASSKGVQGTQYF TGCGCCAGCAGCAAAGGGGTCCAAGGGACCCAGTACTTC
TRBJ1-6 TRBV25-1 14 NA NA CASHPTGTNSPLHF TGTGCCAGCCATCCCACAGGGACTAATTCACCCCTCCACTTT
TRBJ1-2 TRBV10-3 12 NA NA CAISEFQGGYTF TGTGCCATCAGTGAGTTCCAAGGAGGCTACACCTTC
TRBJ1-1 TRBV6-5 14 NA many CASSYLGLNTEAFF TGTGCCAGCAGTTACTTAGGGTTGAACACTGAAGCTTTCTTT
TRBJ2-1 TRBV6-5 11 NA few CASSYSGRQFF TGTGCCAGCAGTTACTCGGGGAGGCAGTTCTTC
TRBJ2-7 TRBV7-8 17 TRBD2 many CASSLQRTSGSKYEQYF TGTGCCAGCAGCTTACAACGGACTAGCGGGAGTAAATACGAGCAGTACTTC
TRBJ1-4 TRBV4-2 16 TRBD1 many CASSPGQGNRNEKLFF TGTGCCAGCAGCCCGGGACAGGGGAATCGTAATGAAAAACTGTTTTTT
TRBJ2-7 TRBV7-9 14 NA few CASSAGASSYEQYF TGTGCCAGCAGCGCCGGCGCGAGCTCCTACGAGCAGTACTTC
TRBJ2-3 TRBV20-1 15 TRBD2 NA CSATRLAGGPDTQYF TGCAGTGCTACCCGTCTAGCGGGAGGACCAGATACGCAGTATTTT
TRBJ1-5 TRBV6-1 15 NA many CASSPGRGPNQPQHF TGTGCCAGCAGCCCCGGGAGGGGCCCCAATCAGCCCCAGCATTTT
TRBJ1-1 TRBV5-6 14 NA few CASSLWGRSLEAFF TGTGCCAGCAGCTTGTGGGGCCGCTCACTTGAAGCTTTCTTT
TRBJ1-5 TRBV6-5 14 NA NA CASSYSRTNQPQHF TGTGCCAGCAGTTACTCCCGGACAAATCAGCCCCAGCATTTT
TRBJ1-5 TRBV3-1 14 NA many CASSQDPGSQPQHF TGTGCCAGCAGCCAAGATCCGGGCTCGCAGCCCCAGCATTTT
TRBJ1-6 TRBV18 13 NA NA CASSPGVDSPLHF TGTGCCAGCTCACCAGGGGTTGATTCACCCCTCCACTTT
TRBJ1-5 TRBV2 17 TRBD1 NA CASSGDTGTGSNQPQHF TGTGCCAGCAGTGGAGACACTGGGACAGGGAGCAATCAGCCCCAGCATTTT
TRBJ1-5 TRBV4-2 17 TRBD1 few CASSQDRAGGGNQPQHF TGTGCCAGCAGCCAAGATCGGGCAGGGGGCGGCAATCAGCCCCAGCATTTT
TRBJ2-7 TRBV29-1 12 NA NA CSVEVSTYEQYF TGCAGCGTTGAAGTCTCCACCTACGAGCAGTACTTC
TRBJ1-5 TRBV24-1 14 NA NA CATSDPWENQPQHF TGTGCCACCAGTGACCCCTGGGAAAATCAGCCCCAGCATTTT
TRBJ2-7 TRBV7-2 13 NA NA CASSSWVTYEQYF TGTGCCAGCAGCTCCTGGGTCACCTACGAGCAGTACTTC
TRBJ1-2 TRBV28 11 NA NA CASSSIYGYTF TGTGCCAGCAGTTCAATTTATGGCTACACCTTC
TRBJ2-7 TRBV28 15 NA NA CASNFGAGSSYEQYF TGTGCCAGCAATTTTGGGGCGGGAAGCTCCTACGAGCAGTACTTC
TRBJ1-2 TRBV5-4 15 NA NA CASSLYGISNYGYTF TGTGCCAGCAGCTTGTACGGGATCTCTAACTATGGCTACACCTTC
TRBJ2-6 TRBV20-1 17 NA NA CSAESPGFYRTSTVLTF TGCAGTGCTGAATCCCCCGGTTTTTACCGCACCTCAACCGTCCTGACTTTC
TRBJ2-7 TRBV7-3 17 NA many CASSLIWGRQNEYEQYF TGTGCCAGCAGCTTAATATGGGGCAGACAAAACGAATACGAGCAGTACTTC
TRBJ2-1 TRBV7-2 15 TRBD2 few CASSLRLALVNEQFF TGTGCCAGCAGCCTGAGACTAGCGCTAGTCAATGAGCAGTTCTTC
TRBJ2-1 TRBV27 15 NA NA CASSLSSGLNNEQFF TGTGCCAGCAGTTTATCCAGCGGGTTAAACAATGAGCAGTTCTTC
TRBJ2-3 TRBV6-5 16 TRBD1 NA CASSYPDRGLRDTQYF TGTGCCAGCAGTTACCCTGACAGGGGACTCAGAGATACGCAGTATTTT
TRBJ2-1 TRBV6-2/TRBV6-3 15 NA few CASSPGRDDYNEQFF TGTGCCAGCAGCCCAGGCAGGGACGACTACAATGAGCAGTTCTTC
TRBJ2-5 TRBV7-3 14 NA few CASSWGPGKETQYF TGTGCCAGCAGCTGGGGCCCCGGGAAGGAGACCCAGTACTTC
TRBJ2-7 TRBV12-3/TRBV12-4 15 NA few CASSPNIGGLYEQYF TGTGCCAGCAGCCCTAATATCGGGGGGCTGTACGAGCAGTACTTC
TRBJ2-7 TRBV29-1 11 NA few CSVADRYEQYF TGCAGCGTCGCCGACAGATACGAGCAGTACTTC
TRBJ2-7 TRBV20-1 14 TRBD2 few CSAPGGGSSYEQYF TGCAGTGCACCGGGCGGGGGTAGCTCCTACGAGCAGTACTTC
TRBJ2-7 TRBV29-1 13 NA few CSVGGGESYEQYF TGCAGCGTTGGGGGCGGAGAGTCCTACGAGCAGTACTTC
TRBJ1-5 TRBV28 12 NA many CASTAGNQPQHF TGTGCCAGCACGGCGGGCAATCAGCCCCAGCATTTT